The 30 T cell receptor beta chains below come from one sample, sequenced in a study of T-cell memory formation after mild COVID-19. In TCRdb, the 5' RACE reads were re-called with MiXCR into one record per CDR3 protein. The sample includes 260,000 or so distinct CDR3 sequences, 15% to 20% of them seen just once. What was sequenced was PBMCs or a T cell subset sorted from them (not recorded which). The receptors derive from a man younger than 35 who had mild COVID-19 (a few samples of this study predate the infection). Cell type and time point are not known.

This clonotype showed up just a few times. V usage is TRBV5-1 and J usage is TRBJ2-1, with 7 positions matching TRBD2. The germline CDR1 and CDR2 sequences are SGHRS and YFSETQ. The CDR3 covers 14 residues. Trimming cost V 2 bases and J 8 bases; bases outside gene matches: 7. Here the CDR3 DNA reads TGCGCCAGCAGCTTCCGGGGGGTCGTGGATGAGCAGTTCTTC. This encodes CASSFRGVVDEQFF.

The rearrangement uses TRBV18 and TRBJ1-5, with 9 positions matching TRBD1. In germline, CDR1 is KGHSH, CDR2 LQKENI. With V trimmed by 5 bases and J by 2 bases, 4 bases remained unmatched. The CDR3 is 15 residues long. CDR3 protein: CASSRDRVGNQPQHF. The CDR3 bases are TGTGCCAGCTCAAGGGACAGGGTTGGCAATCAGCCCCAGCATTTT. The entire variable domain, with the rest obtained from reference TRBV18 and TRBJ1-5, is as follows: NAGVMQNPRHLVRRRGQEARLRCSPMKGHSHVYWYRQLPEEGLKFMVYLQKENIIDESGMPKERFSAEFPKEGPSILRIQQVVRGDSAAYFCASSRDRVGNQPQHFGDGTRLSIL.

This clonotype showed up just a few times. The chain recombines TRBV7-9 with TRBJ2-1; TRBD2 might be the D (5 bases). Germline V CDR1 and CDR2: SEHNR, FQNEAQ (reference sequence). This CDR3 has 15 amino acids. V shed 3 bases and J shed 3 bases, with 12 bases lying between them. The CDR3 region is CASSFQAGGYNEQFF. The DNA of the CDR3 is TGTGCCAGCAGCTTCCAGGCGGGTGGCTACAATGAGCAGTTCTTC. Based on the CDR3 plus reference TRBV7-9 and TRBJ2-1, the full variable domain is DTGVSQNPRHKITKRGQNVTFRCDPISEHNRLYWYRQTLGQGPEFLTYFQNEAQLEKSRLLSDRFSAERPKGSFSTLEIQRTEQGDSAMYLCASSFQAGGYNEQFFGPGTRLTVL.

This chain joins TRBV15 and TRBJ2-3, with D perhaps TRBD1 (5 bases). This CDR3 comprises 17 residues. From germline, CDR1 is LNHNV and CDR2 YYDKDF (reference sequence). V lost 0 bases to trimming and J lost 6 bases, with 19 bases between them. The CDR3 protein is CATSRDSPTARRDTQYF. CDR3 coding DNA: TGTGCCACCAGCAGAGATAGCCCGACAGCCCGCCGCGATACGCAGTATTTT. The entire variable domain, with the rest obtained from reference TRBV15 and TRBJ2-3, is as follows: DAMVIQNPRYQVTQFGKPVTLSCSQTLNHNVMYWYQQKSSQAPKLLFHYYDKDFNNEADTPDNFQSRRPNTSFCFLDIRSPGLGDTAMYLCATSRDSPTARRDTQYFGPGTRLTVL.

This clonotype was seen a handful of times. This chain joins TRBV5-1 and TRBJ2-1; D remains ambiguous. Germline V gives CDR1 SGHRS, CDR2 YFSETQ. The germline V and J ends were trimmed by 1 base and 7 bases, with 9 bases remaining between them. The CDR3 consists of 13 residues. CDR3 sequence reads: CASSLSSGNEQFF. The DNA of the CDR3 is TGCGCCAGCAGCTTGTCGAGTGGTAATGAGCAGTTCTTC.

This clonotype was observed a single time. V gene TRBV6-2 or TRBV6-3 combines with J gene TRBJ1-2, with TRBD1 matching 10 bases. Germline V gene lookup returns CDR1 MNHEY and CDR2 SVGEGT. Unmatched junction bases numbered 11, after V lost 5 bases and J lost 2 bases. The CDR3 consists of 17 residues. The CDR3 nucleotides are TGTGCCAGCAGTGATCCGGGACAGGGGCCCGAAAACTATGGCTACACCTTC. Translated: CASSDPGQGPENYGYTF.

V usage is TRBV9 and J usage is TRBJ2-2; D is undetermined. The CDR3 consists of 13 residues. Deletions cut 0 bases from V and 6 bases from J, with 6 bases between. Germline V CDR1 and CDR2: SGDLS, YYNGEE. This CDR3 is CASSVANPGELFF. CDR3 DNA: TGTGCCAGCAGCGTAGCTAACCCCGGGGAGCTGTTTTTT.

This clonotype was picked up many times. DNA of the CDR3: TGTGCCAGCAGCCAAGATACTAGCGGGTCCTACAATGAGCAGTTCTTC. This codes for CASSQDTSGSYNEQFF. This rearrangement joins TRBV4-2 to TRBJ2-1; 9 positions match TRBD2. Trimming cost V 0 bases and J 1 base; bases outside gene matches: 1. Per germline, CDR1 LGHNA and CDR2 YNFKEQ. The CDR3 runs to 16 residues.

This chain joins TRBV20-1 and TRBJ2-3; no clear D gene. The germline V and J ends were trimmed by 0 bases and 5 bases, with 3 bases remaining between them. The CDR3 runs to 11 residues. Per the germline V gene, CDR1 is DFQATT and CDR2 is SNEGSKA (reference sequence). The CDR3 here is CSARDLDTQYF. The DNA for the CDR3 is TGCAGTGCTAGAGATCTAGATACGCAGTATTTT.

The chain carries TRBV29-1 and TRBJ2-7; D unclear. Trimming took 6 bases from V and 5 from J, leaving 8 bases between them. CDR3 size: 10 residues. CDR1 is SQVTM and CDR2 is ANQGSEA in the germline V gene. Written as DNA, the CDR3 is TGCAGCGTCCGGGTTAACGAGCAGTACTTC. It translates to CSVRVNEQYF.

This clonotype was counted only a few times. This chain joins TRBV7-8 and TRBJ1-3; D ambiguous. The CDR3 extends over 15 amino acids. Trimming took off 5 bases at V and 0 bases at J, with 11 bases between the two ends. The germline gives CDR1 SGHVS, CDR2 FQNEAQ. The CDR3 loop reads CASSAGSLSGNTIYF. CDR3 nucleotides: TGTGCCAGCAGCGCGGGTTCCCTCTCTGGAAACACCATATATTTT.

The sample holds a few counts of this clonotype. The rearrangement links TRBV4-3 to TRBJ2-2, with 8 bases aligning to TRBD1. With 8 bases clipped from V and 5 bases from J, the junction kept 7 bases outside the gene matches. The CDR3 is 14 residues long. Germline V gene lookup returns CDR1 LGHNA and CDR2 YSLEER. This CDR3 is CASQQGAWTGELFF. CDR3 DNA sequence: TGCGCCAGCCAGCAGGGGGCTTGGACCGGGGAGCTGTTTTTT.

In this sample, this clonotype turned up a few times. This chain uses TRBV9 with TRBJ2-2; the D is unclear. This CDR3 region has 17 residues. Germline CDR1 and CDR2: SGDLS and YYNGEE. Trimming pared 0 bases from V and 5 bases from J, leaving 17 bases between. CDR3 in DNA: TGTGCCAGCAGCGTAGACCCCCGAACTACCTCGACCGGGGAGCTGTTTTTT. Translated, it gives CASSVDPRTTSTGELFF.

This chain links TRBV20-1 with TRBJ2-3, with TRBD1 matching over 7 bases. Trimming took 5 bases from V and 1 from J; bases not matched to a gene: 9. CDR1 and CDR2 from the germline V gene are DFQATT and SNEGSKA (reference sequence). The CDR3 loop spans 15 amino acids. CDR3 bases: TGCAGTGCTGCCTACAGGGGAAAGGGCACAGATACGCAGTATTTT. Amino acids: CSAAYRGKGTDTQYF.

The table lists this clonotype with a few counts. The rearrangement uses TRBV10-3 and TRBJ2-2; TRBD2 matches at 11 bases. V gave up 3 bases and J gave up 0 bases; unmatched junction bases: 6. Germline CDR1 ENHRY, CDR2 SYGVKD. This CDR3 region has 18 residues. This chain's CDR3 is CAISDDLLAGANTGELFF. Written as DNA, the CDR3 is TGTGCCATCAGTGACGATCTACTAGCGGGGGCGAACACCGGGGAGCTGTTTTTT.

The chain links TRBV20-1 to TRBJ2-3; no reliable D call. The germline CDR1 and CDR2 sequences are DFQATT and SNEGSKA (reference sequence). This CDR3 is 13 amino acids long. The CDR3 nucleotides read TGCAGCCCCGTGTCGTATCGCACAGATACGCAGTATTTT. Protein: CSPVSYRTDTQYF.

This clonotype was seen a handful of times. The chain couples TRBV7-8 to TRBJ2-2, with D unclear. CDR3 length: 13 residues. Trimming left V 2 bases short and J 6 bases short, with 7 bases between. Germline V gene sequence: CDR1 SGHVS, CDR2 FQNEAQ. The CDR3 reads CASSLSLSGELFF. The CDR3 DNA sequence: TGTGCCAGCAGCTTATCACTGTCCGGGGAGCTGTTTTTT. The full variable domain, with the rest looked up from reference TRBV7-8 and TRBJ2-2, is GAGVSQSPRYKVAKRGQDVALRCDPISGHVSLFWYQQALGQGPEFLTYFQNEAQLDKSGLPSDRFFAERPEGSVSTLKIQRTQQEDSAVYLCASSLSLSGELFFGEGSRLTVL.

Note on this clonotype: An end of the junction does not agree with germline; a read error may underlie this. V is TRBV10-3 and J is TRBJ2-7; TRBD2 might be the D (7 bases). CDR1 ENHRY and CDR2 SYGVKD come from the germline V gene. The CDR3 has 12 amino acids. CDR3 loop: CATDSGGYGQYF. The CDR3 coding sequence is TGTGCCACAGACTCGGGGGGCTACGGGCAGTACTTC.

The CDR3 region is CASSLAAGADYGYTF. The DNA for the CDR3 is TGTGCCAGCAGCTTGGCCGCGGGGGCGGACTATGGCTACACCTTC. V gene TRBV5-6 combines with J gene TRBJ1-2; D might be TRBD1 (6 bases). CDR1 SGHDT and CDR2 YYEEEE come from the germline V gene. The CDR3 has 15 amino acids. The V gene lost 0 bases and the J gene lost 3 bases, with 12 bases spanning the gap.

The rearrangement uses TRBV29-1 and TRBJ2-5; D gene unclear. This CDR3 contains 12 residues. V lost 5 bases and J 6 bases, leaving 13 bases between the germline ends. CDR1 is SQVTM, CDR2 ANQGSEA, per germline. CDR3: CSVQNVGKTQYF. The CDR3 DNA is TGCAGCGTTCAAAACGTCGGAAAGACCCAGTACTTC.

J is TRBJ2-3 and V is TRBV6-5; D may be TRBD2 (6 bases). The ends were cut back, 2 bases at V and 1 base at J, with 10 bases in the middle. Germline assignment: CDR1 MNHEY and CDR2 SVGAGI. The CDR3 is 15 residues long. The CDR3 DNA sequence: TGTGCCAGCAGTTACCTTCCGGGGGGCACAGATACGCAGTATTTT. As protein: CASSYLPGGTDTQYF.

V and J are TRBV7-8 and TRBJ2-1; D might be TRBD2 (7 bases). The CDR3 covers 16 residues. Deletions cut 1 base from V and 0 bases from J, with 10 bases between. Germline assignment: CDR1 SGHVS and CDR2 FQNEAQ. The chain's CDR3 is CASSLVRGGSYNEQFF. In nucleotides, the CDR3 is TGTGCCAGCAGCTTAGTGAGGGGGGGCTCCTACAATGAGCAGTTCTTC.

This clonotype was detected a few times. CDR3 nucleotides: TGTGCCAGCAGGGTGGCGCGCGGAGTACTTATGCTGTTTTTT. Translating it yields CASRVARGVLMLFF. The chain couples TRBV6-1 to TRBJ2-2, with D unresolved. The CDR3 is made up of 14 amino acids. Trimming took 6 bases from V and 13 from J, leaving 21 bases between them. Per germline, CDR1 MNHNS and CDR2 SASEGT.

V gene TRBV18 combines with J gene TRBJ1-1; tentative D call: TRBD1 (6 bases). V shed 3 bases and J shed 1 base, with 9 bases lying between them. In germline, CDR1 is KGHSH, CDR2 LQKENI. CDR3 size: 14 residues. This CDR3 reads CASSPGQQNTEAFF. CDR3 bases: TGTGCCAGCTCACCCGGACAGCAGAACACTGAAGCTTTCTTT.

This clonotype was counted only a few times. The CDR3 bases are TGTGCCAGCAGCAAGGGGAAAAGTCACAATGAGCAGTTCTTC. Protein sequence: CASSKGKSHNEQFF. V gene TRBV21-1 combines with J gene TRBJ2-1. TRBV21-1 is a pseudogene. CDR3 length: 14 amino acids.

Worth noting for this clonotype: At one end, the junction sequence differs from germline, possibly due to a read error. The chain combines TRBV6-5 with TRBJ1-2; weak D call: TRBD1 (5 bases). Germline-derived CDR1 and CDR2 are MNHEY and SVGAGI. The CDR3 sequence is 12 residues long. The CDR3 DNA reads TGTGCCAGCAGTTTTGACAGCTATGGCTACAACTTC. Translating gives CASSFDSYGYNF.

This clonotype turned up a few times. The chain couples TRBV28 to TRBJ2-5; 10 bases are a match to TRBD2. With 8 bases clipped from V and 3 bases from J, the junction kept 6 bases outside the gene matches. The CDR3 runs 14 residues. Per the germline V gene, CDR1 is MDHEN and CDR2 is SYDVKM. The chain's CDR3 is CASASGGAEETQYF. In nucleotides, the CDR3 is TGTGCCAGCGCCAGCGGGGGGGCAGAAGAGACCCAGTACTTC. Based on the CDR3 plus reference TRBV28 and TRBJ2-5, the full variable domain is DVKVTQSSRYLVKRTGEKVFLECVQDMDHENMFWYRQDPGLGLRLIYFSYDVKMKEKGDIPEGYSVSREKKERFSLILESASTNQTSMYLCASASGGAEETQYFGPGTRLLVL.

Many counts were recorded for this clonotype. The chain has TRBV20-1 and TRBJ2-7; the match to TRBD2 covers 8 bases. The CDR3 covers 14 residues. Germline assignment: CDR1 DFQATT and CDR2 SNEGSKA (reference sequence). Trimming cost V 4 bases and J 1 base; bases outside gene matches: 6. The DNA for the CDR3 is TGCAGTGCTAAGAGCGGGGGTGCATCCTACGAGCAGTACGTC. Its protein is CSAKSGGASYEQYV.

This clonotype showed up just a few times. The V and J genes are TRBV6-5 and TRBJ2-1, with TRBD2 matching over 9 bases. The CDR3 is 14 residues long. J lost 7 bases, V lost 5 bases, and 6 bases had no gene match. Germline V gives CDR1 MNHEY, CDR2 SVGAGI. The CDR3 DNA sequence: TGTGCCAGCAGTGAGAGCGGGGGGAGGAATGAGCAGTTCTTC. Translation: CASSESGGRNEQFF.

This clonotype occurred a few times. V is TRBV7-8 and J is TRBJ2-2, with 13 bases that match TRBD2. The germline V gene encodes CDR1 SGHVS and CDR2 FQNEAQ. CDR3 length: 15 residues. The V segment lost 3 bases and the J segment 6 bases; nucleotides outside the gene matches: 1. DNA for the CDR3: TGTGCCAGCAGCTTGGGACTAGCGGGGCCCGGGGAGCTGTTTTTT. Amino acid sequence: CASSLGLAGPGELFF.